This TCR beta chain was sequenced during a study of blood T cell repertoires in COVID-19. Background on the study: Both acute and convalescent COVID-19 samples were obtained from the United States, Italy and Spain. The cDNA or gDNA used as material had been derived from T cells, B-cell-depleted T cells, or PBMCs.

Trimming removed 4 bases at V and 8 bases at J, with 12 bases between. Germline V gene data show CDR1 as MNHEY and CDR2 as SMNVEV (reference sequence). The CDR3 runs to 13 residues. In the original analysis: The assay estimated nucleated cells by amplifying reference gene primers. Here immunoSEQ multiplex PCR was the method, and the copy in TCRdb shows in-frame clones only, minus some. From that table come the V and J calls and clone size; the DNA was used to work out D and trimming. The sample has about 76,000 clones, approximately 80% seen once. This sequence originates from a human donor in a cohort sampled during active COVID-19. The sequenced material came from peripheral blood. The chain links TRBV27 to TRBJ2-4; D remains unclear. This chain's CDR3 is CASSWSTSDIQYF. Written as DNA, the CDR3 is TGTGCCAGCAGTTGGAGTACCTCCGACATTCAGTACTTC.